This T cell receptor beta chain is from a study of blood T cell repertoires in COVID-19. About the research overall: The United States, Italy and Spain provided the acute and convalescent COVID-19 samples. PBMCs, B-cell-depleted T cells, or T cells provided the cDNA or gDNA that made up the material.

The germline V gene encodes CDR1 SGHRS and CDR2 YFSETQ. The CDR3 has 12 residues. V lost 10 bases and J 6 bases, leaving 16 bases between the germline ends. Original handling: By means of reference gene primer amplification, nucleated cell counts were estimated. Repertoires were generated with immunoSEQ multiplex PCR, while TCRdb's copy carries only in-frame clones and drops some. V, J and clone size reflect that table, while D and trimming were determined from the DNA. The table lists fewer than 200,000 clones, 86% of them singletons, with 20% to 25% in the top ten. What was sequenced was PBMCs or T cells enriched from blood (not recorded which). The receptor comes from a woman in her forties in a cohort exposed to, infected with or recovered from COVID-19 (not recorded which). The V and J genes are TRBV5-1 and TRBJ1-1; weak D call: TRBD1 (6 bases). CDR3 in amino acids: CASRQDAAEAFF. CDR3 DNA sequence: TGCGCCTCCAGACAGGACGCCGCTGAAGCTTTCTTT. Variable domain in full (rest from reference TRBV5-1 and TRBJ1-1): KAGVTQTPRYLIKTRGQQVTLSCSPISGHRSVSWYQQTPGQGLQFLFEYFSETQRNKGNFPGRFSGRQFSNSRSEMNVSTLELGDSALYLCASRQDAAEAFFGQGTRLTVV.